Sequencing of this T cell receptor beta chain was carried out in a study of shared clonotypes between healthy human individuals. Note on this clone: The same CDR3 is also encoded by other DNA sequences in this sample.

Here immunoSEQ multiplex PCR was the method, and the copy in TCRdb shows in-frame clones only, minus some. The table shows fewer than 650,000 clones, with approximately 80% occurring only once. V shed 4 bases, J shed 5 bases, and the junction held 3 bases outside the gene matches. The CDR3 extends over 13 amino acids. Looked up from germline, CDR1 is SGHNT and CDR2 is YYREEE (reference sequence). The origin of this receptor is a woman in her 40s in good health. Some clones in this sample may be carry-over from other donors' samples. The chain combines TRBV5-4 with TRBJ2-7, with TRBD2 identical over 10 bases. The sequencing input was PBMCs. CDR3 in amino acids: CASSLGLADEQYF. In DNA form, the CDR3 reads TGTGCCAGCAGCCTCGGACTAGCGGACGAGCAGTACTTC.